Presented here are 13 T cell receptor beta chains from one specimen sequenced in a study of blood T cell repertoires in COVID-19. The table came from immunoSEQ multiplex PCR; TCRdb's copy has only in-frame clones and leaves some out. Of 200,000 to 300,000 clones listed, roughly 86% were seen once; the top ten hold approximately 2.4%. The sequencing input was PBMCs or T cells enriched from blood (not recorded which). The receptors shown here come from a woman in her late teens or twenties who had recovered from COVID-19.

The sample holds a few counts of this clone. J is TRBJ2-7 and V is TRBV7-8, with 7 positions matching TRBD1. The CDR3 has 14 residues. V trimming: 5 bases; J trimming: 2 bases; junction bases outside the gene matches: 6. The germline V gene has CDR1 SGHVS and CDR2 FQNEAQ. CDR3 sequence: CASSPGTVTYEQYF. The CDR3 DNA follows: TGTGCCAGCAGCCCGGGGACAGTTACCTACGAGCAGTACTTC.

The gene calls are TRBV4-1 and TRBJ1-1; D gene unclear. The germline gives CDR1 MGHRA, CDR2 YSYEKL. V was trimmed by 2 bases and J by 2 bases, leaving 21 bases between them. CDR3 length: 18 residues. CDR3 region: CASSQWRKKVAENTEAFF. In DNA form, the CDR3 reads TGCGCCAGCAGCCAATGGAGGAAAAAGGTGGCAGAAAACACTGAAGCTTTCTTT.

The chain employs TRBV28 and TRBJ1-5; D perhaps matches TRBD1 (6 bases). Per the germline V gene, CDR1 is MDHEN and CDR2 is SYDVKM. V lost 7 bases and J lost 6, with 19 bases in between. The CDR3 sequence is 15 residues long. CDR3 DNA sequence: TGTGCCAGCATCCTCTCCAGGGGTGAAGGTCAGCCCCAGCATTTT. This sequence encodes CASILSRGEGQPQHF.

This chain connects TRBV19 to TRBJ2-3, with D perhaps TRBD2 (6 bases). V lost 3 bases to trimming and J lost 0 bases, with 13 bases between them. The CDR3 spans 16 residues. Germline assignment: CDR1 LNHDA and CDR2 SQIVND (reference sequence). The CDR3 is CASSIRGGTSTDTQYF. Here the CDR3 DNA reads TGTGCCAGTAGTATCCGCGGCGGGACTAGCACAGATACGCAGTATTTT. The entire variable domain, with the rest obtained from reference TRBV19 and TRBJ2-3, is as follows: DGGITQSPKYLFRKEGQNVTLSCEQNLNHDAMYWYRQDPGQGLRLIYYSQIVNDFQKGDIAEGYSVSREKKESFPLTVTSAQKNPTAFYLCASSIRGGTSTDTQYFGPGTRLTVL.

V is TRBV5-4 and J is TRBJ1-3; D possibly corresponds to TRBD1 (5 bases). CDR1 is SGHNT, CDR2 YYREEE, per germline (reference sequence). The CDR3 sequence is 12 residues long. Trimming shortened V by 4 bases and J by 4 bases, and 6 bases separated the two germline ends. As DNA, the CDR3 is TGTGCCAGCAGCCCAGGGGGAAACACCATATATTTT. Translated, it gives CASSPGGNTIYF.

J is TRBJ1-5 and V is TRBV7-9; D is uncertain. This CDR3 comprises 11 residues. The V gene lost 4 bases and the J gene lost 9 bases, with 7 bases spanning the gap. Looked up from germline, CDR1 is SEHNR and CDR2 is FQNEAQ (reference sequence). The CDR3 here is CASSSGGPQHF. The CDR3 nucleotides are TGTGCCAGCAGCTCGGGTGGGCCCCAGCATTTT.

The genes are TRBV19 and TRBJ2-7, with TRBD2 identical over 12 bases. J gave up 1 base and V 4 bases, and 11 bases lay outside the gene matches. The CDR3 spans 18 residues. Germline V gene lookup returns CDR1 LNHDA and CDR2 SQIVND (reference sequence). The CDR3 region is CASSRGLAGLPSSYEQYF. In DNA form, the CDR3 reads TGTGCCAGTAGTAGGGGACTAGCGGGTCTCCCCTCTTCCTACGAGCAGTACTTC.

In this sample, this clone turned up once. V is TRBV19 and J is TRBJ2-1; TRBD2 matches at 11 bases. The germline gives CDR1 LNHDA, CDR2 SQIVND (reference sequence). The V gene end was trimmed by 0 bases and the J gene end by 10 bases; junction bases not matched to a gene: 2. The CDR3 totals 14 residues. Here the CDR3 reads CASSIDRTSGEQFF. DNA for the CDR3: TGTGCCAGTAGTATAGACCGGACTAGCGGGGAGCAGTTCTTC.

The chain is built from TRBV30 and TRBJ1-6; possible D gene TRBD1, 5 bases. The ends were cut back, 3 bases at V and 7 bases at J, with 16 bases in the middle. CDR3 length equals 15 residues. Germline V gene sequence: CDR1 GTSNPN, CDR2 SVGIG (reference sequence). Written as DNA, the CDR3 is TGTGCCTGGAGCCCGTTCGGGCAGGGAAATTCACCCCTCCACTTT. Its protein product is CAWSPFGQGNSPLHF.

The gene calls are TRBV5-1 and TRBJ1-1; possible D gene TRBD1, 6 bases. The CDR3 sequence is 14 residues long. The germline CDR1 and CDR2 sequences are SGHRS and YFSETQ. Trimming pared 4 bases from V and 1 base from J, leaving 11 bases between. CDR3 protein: CASSRNRENTEAFF. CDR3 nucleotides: TGCGCCAGCAGCAGGAACAGGGAGAACACTGAAGCTTTCTTT.

As DNA, the CDR3 is TGTGCCAGCAGCTGGCAGACTAGCGGCTACGAGCAGTACTTC. The encoded protein is CASSWQTSGYEQYF. This rearrangement joins TRBV9 to TRBJ2-7, with 9 bases matching TRBD2. The CDR3 runs 14 residues. From germline, CDR1 is SGDLS and CDR2 YYNGEE. V was pared by 4 bases and J by 3 bases, with 5 bases of the junction left unmatched. The full variable domain, completed using reference TRBV9 and TRBJ2-7, is DSGVTQTPKHLITATGQRVTLRCSPRSGDLSVYWYQQSLDQGLQFLIQYYNGEERAKGNILERFSAQQFPDLHSELNLSSLELGDSALYFCASSWQTSGYEQYFGPGTRLTVT.

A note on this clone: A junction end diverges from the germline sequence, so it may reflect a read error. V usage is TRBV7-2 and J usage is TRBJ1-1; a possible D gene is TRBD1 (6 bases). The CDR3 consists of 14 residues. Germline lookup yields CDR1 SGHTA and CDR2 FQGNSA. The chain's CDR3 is CASTLWGRNTEAFF. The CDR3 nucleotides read TGTGCCAGCACCTTATGGGGGCGGAACACTGAAGCTTTCTTT.

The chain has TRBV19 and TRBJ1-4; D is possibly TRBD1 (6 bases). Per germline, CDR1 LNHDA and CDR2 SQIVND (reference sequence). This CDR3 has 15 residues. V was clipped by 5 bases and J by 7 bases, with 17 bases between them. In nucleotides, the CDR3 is TGTGCCAGTAGTCCGCGATCCGGGACAACTGAAAAACTGTTTTTT. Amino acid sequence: CASSPRSGTTEKLFF.